The T cell receptor (beta chain) described here comes from a study of vaccination and CD4 T cells after COVID-19. Study-wide background: SARS-CoV-2, HCoV-NL63, HCoV-OC43 and HCoV-229E supplied the overlapping spike peptides used to stimulate cells. A CEFX pool, an HIV-1 Nef pool, or no peptide went to control cultures.

With the Oncomine TCR Beta short-read assay, DNA from cultured CD4+ T cells was sequenced. TCRdb analysed the PCR reads with MiXCR anew, one entry per CDR3 protein. This sample has under 20,000 distinct CDR3 sequences, with 20% to 25% found just once. About this clonotype itself: Its antigen remains unknown.

Noted treatment: approximately nine-day PBMC culture with coronavirus spike peptide pools or control peptides (ViraFEST assay). Negative selection isolated the CD4+ T cells once the cells had been cultured for 10 days. This TCR was sampled from a human donor with COVID-19. Sequenced input: cultured CD4+ T cells from blood.

CDR3 sequence: CASSYEGGPYEQYF. As DNA, the CDR3 is TGTGCCAGCAGTTACGAGGGGGGCCCTTACGAGCAGTACTTC. V usage is TRBV6-5 and J usage is TRBJ2-7, with D perhaps being TRBD1 or TRBD2 (6 bases each). The V gene's germline CDR1 is MNHEY and CDR2 SVGAGI. The CDR3 covers 14 residues. V lost 2 bases and J lost 4, with 12 bases in between.